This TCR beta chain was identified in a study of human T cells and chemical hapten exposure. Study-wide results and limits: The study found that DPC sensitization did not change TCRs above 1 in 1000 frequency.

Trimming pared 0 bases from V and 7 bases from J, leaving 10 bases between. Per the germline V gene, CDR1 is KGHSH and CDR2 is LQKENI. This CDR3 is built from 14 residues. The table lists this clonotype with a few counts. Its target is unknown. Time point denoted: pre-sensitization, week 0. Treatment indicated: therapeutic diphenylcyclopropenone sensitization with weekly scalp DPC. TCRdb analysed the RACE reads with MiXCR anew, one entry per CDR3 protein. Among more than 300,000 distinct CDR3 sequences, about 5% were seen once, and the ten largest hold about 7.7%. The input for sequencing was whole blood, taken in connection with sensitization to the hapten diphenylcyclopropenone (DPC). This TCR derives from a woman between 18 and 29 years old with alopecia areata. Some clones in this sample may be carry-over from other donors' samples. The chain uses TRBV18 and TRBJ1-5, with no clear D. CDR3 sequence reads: CASSPPSVPQPQHF. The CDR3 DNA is TGTGCCAGCTCACCACCTTCGGTGCCCCAGCCCCAGCATTTT.